Included here is one T cell receptor beta chain sequence, with context. This clone's antigen is unknown. No base qualities exist here, and no much larger clone lies one base off it. Sequencing used an Illumina NovaSeq 6000. TCRalpha and TCRbeta cDNA libraries were constructed by 5'RACE with constant-segment primers, with sample barcodes and unique molecular identifiers being introduced. Trizol reagent was used to extract RNA from every sample. Library amplification was performed in two PCR steps, and a second sample barcode and Illumina TruSeq adapters were introduced in the second step. Sequencing of the libraries was done on an Illumina NovaSeq, producing 2 x 150 bp paired-end reads. The source study handled its data this way. With migec v1.2.7, reads were demultiplexed and then collapsed into UMI-guided consensus sequences. With mixcr v2.1.11, UMI consensuses were aligned to TRA and TRB V and J templates and assembled into clonotypes. Clonotypes were classified as expanded or contracted when called significant by both edgeR and NoisET, with noise models trained on biological replicates. edgeR calls used a false discovery rate-adjusted p below 0.01 and a log2 fold-change threshold of 1. As an exploratory analysis of dynamics, max-normalized trajectories of the 1000 most abundant clonotypes were examined by PCA with hierarchical clustering. Separately sequenced CD4+ and CD8+ repertoires were used to assign the CD4 or CD8 phenotype of responding clones. TCRdb passed the public sequencing reads through fastp at Q25 and MiXCR, retaining productive beta sequences. All rows with the same CDR3 protein become a single entry with the most common DNA and genes. The V and J calls were not made by the authors but by TCRdb's processing. This sample has approximately 440,000 distinct CDR3 sequences in its table, and around 18% of those were observed once. Of the sample, approximately 8.1% is held by the ten largest clones.

The source of the sample is a study of T-cell memory formation after mild COVID-19 (dated by TCRdb to the early 2020s). Regarding the research as a whole: TCR sequence clusters from the two donors were found to be largely donor specific. The cohort comprised two young, previously healthy adult volunteers, one female and one male. Longitudinal TCRalpha and TCRbeta repertoire sequencing tracked T-cell clones expanding and contracting after mild COVID-19 in a couple of donors. What the study reported, not specific to this receptor: The study covered only a couple of mild cases, and larger cohorts including severe cases with pre-infection samples were considered necessary. From day 15 to 85, contracting clones showed balanced CD4/CD8 phenotypes, whereas a second wave of clones that expanded from day 15 to 37 leaned towards CD4+. Some responding clones were detected in pre-infection memory, suggesting pre-existing cross-reactive memory T cells joined the SARS-CoV-2 response. The second-wave clones that peaked on day 37 were not confirmed to be SARS-CoV-2 specific. Contracting CD4+ clones turned up mainly in the CM and EM memory subsets, whereas EMRA was where CD8+ clones were enriched.

The CDR3 measures 15 amino acids from cysteine to phenylalanine. CDR3 DNA only is kept here, 45 bases in frame from base 1. Ficoll-Paque density gradient centrifugation was the method used to isolate PBMCs. Sequences were obtained from PBMCs or a T cell subset sorted from them (not recorded which). The origin of this receptor is an adult woman who had mild COVID-19 (a few samples of this study predate the infection). The sample titles of this study are shuffled in the database, so cell type and time point are left out; the donor was told from shared clones. This chain joins TRBV21-1 to TRBJ2-4; no DNA check was done on the table's D call, TRBD2. TRBV21-1 is reported as a pseudogene. In nucleotides, the sequence is TGTGCCAGCATCCGACCGGGACTAGGGAGGAGCATTCAGTACTTC. Translation gives CASIRPGLGRSIQYF.